These T cell receptor beta chains were read from a single sample in a study of regulatory T cells in long-lasting Graves disease. From the multiplex PCR reads, TCRdb called clonotypes with MiXCR, one entry per CDR3 protein. The sample yields roughly 350,000 distinct CDR3 sequences, roughly 15% seen once. The same data also went into a second study, on T cells in Graves' hyperthyroidism and ophthalmopathy.

Here the sequenced sample was peripheral blood mononuclear cells (PBMCs), taken at new diagnosis, from a patient treated with antithyroid drugs. These receptors all come from a woman in her late teens or twenties with Graves disease. The CDR3 runs from the conserved cysteine through the conserved F or W. A D gene is named only where the DNA matches it firmly. The size of a clone is reported for some rows only, either as once, few or many, or as a class for expanded clones.

D gene	clone size	V gene	J gene	CDR3 protein	CDR3 DNA
TRBD2	many	TRBV29-1	TRBJ2-1	CSVRTPLAGGRNEQFF	TGCAGCGTTCGAACTCCACTAGCGGGAGGGCGCAATGAGCAGTTCTTC
TRBD2	few	TRBV20-1	TRBJ2-2	CSARSGTSDTGELFF	TGCAGTGCTAGGAGCGGGACTAGCGACACCGGGGAGCTGTTTTTT
TRBD2	NA	TRBV28	TRBJ2-1	CASSRSSSGGNEQFF	TGTGCCAGCAGCCGCTCCTCTAGCGGGGGGAATGAGCAGTTCTTC
TRBD2	few	TRBV9	TRBJ2-1	CASSVGLREIRSYNEQFF	TGTGCCAGCAGCGTGGGGCTGCGGGAGATAAGGTCCTACAATGAGCAGTTCTTC
NA	many	TRBV2	TRBJ1-2	CASSEAGQKTGYTF	TGTGCCAGCAGTGAAGCGGGGCAGAAGACGGGCTACACCTTC
TRBD2	many	TRBV12-3/TRBV12-4	TRBJ2-7	CASSFAGTSGIFEQYF	TGTGCCAGCAGTTTCGCCGGGACTAGCGGGATTTTCGAGCAGTACTTC
NA	many	TRBV11-2	TRBJ2-6	CASSFRTASGANVLTF	TGTGCCAGCAGCTTTCGCACGGCGTCTGGGGCCAACGTCCTGACTTTC
TRBD2	many	TRBV7-9	TRBJ2-3	CASSPELAGITDTQYF	TGTGCCAGCAGCCCGGAACTAGCGGGAATCACAGATACGCAGTATTTT
NA	many	TRBV6-1	TRBJ1-2	CATIHGYTF	TGTGCCACCATCCATGGCTACACCTTC
TRBD2	few	TRBV6-1	TRBJ2-1	CAAGTVYNEQFF	TGCGCAGCGGGGACTGTATACAATGAGCAGTTCTTC
NA	few	TRBV4-1	TRBJ1-6	CASSLSPRERSTLHF	TGCGCCAGCAGCCTAAGCCCCCGGGAGCGTAGCACCCTCCACTTT
NA	few	TRBV3-1	TRBJ1-6	CASSLWPQENSPLHF	TGTGCCAGCAGCCTCTGGCCGCAGGAGAATTCACCCCTCCACTTT
TRBD2	NA	TRBV6-2/TRBV6-3	TRBJ2-7	CASRAGTSGRANEQYF	TGTGCCAGCAGGGCTGGGACTAGCGGGAGGGCCAACGAGCAGTACTTC